Presented here are 25 T cell receptor beta chains from one specimen sequenced in a study of T cell repertoires in cytomegalovirus infection (dated by TCRdb to the late 2010s). Sequencing instrument: Illumina HiSeq 1500. The public reads were quality trimmed at Q25 with fastp and then assembled into clones with MiXCR by TCRdb, keeping productive beta chains. Entries that share a CDR3 protein sequence are merged under the most common genes and DNA. The sample table contains some 68,000 distinct CDR3 sequences; only one count was recorded for 20% to 25% of them. Under 85% of the sample is in the top ten clones. The antigens for these receptors are not known. The specimen was PBMCs, sequenced either directly or after in vitro stimulation (not recorded which). These receptors were taken from a human donor in good health (CMV status not recorded). Some clones in this sample may be carry-over from other donors' samples.

This clonotype was seen a handful of times. The chain couples TRBV5-1 to TRBJ2-3; D is tentatively TRBD1 or TRBD2 (5 bases each). Germline V CDR1 and CDR2: SGHRS, YFSETQ. CDR3 length equals 16 residues. V was clipped by 6 bases and J by 4 bases, with 21 bases between them. The CDR3 DNA follows: TGCGCCAGCAAGAAGCAAAGGGACCCATATCCAGATACGCAGTATTTT. This codes for CASKKQRDPYPDTQYF. The full variable domain, in which reference TRBV5-1 and TRBJ2-3 provide the parts outside the CDR3, is KAGVTQTPRYLIKTRGQQVTLSCSPISGHRSVSWYQQTPGQGLQFLFEYFSETQRNKGNFPGRFSGRQFSNSRSEMNVSTLELGDSALYLCASKKQRDPYPDTQYFGPGTRLTVL.

Notes on this clonotype: One end of the junction is discordant with germline, which a read error may explain. The rearrangement links TRBV4-1 to TRBJ1-2, with 8 bases lining up with TRBD1. Germline-derived CDR1 and CDR2 are MGHRA and YSYEKL. The CDR3 length is 15 residues. CDR3 loop: CASSQVAGGDYGYTF. Here the CDR3 DNA reads TGTGCCAGCAGCCAAGTCGCAGGGGGCGACTATGGCTACACCTTC.

This clonotype came up a few times. J is TRBJ1-5 and V is TRBV6-2 or TRBV6-3; D is undetermined. CDR1 is MNHEY, CDR2 SVGEGT, per germline. This CDR3 has 15 amino acids. V lost 6 bases, J lost 0 bases, and 12 bases lay in between. Written as DNA, the CDR3 is TGTGCCAGCAGGCCCTGGACGAGTAGCAATCAGCCCCAGCATTTT. It encodes CASRPWTSSNQPQHF.

This clonotype occurred many times. The DNA for the CDR3 is TGTGCCAGCAGTACGACAGGGTTGGCAAATGAAAAACTGTTTTTT. Its translation is CASSTTGLANEKLFF. The gene calls are TRBV6-1 and TRBJ1-4; 7 positions match TRBD1. J was trimmed by 5 bases and V by 5 bases; bases with no gene match: 8. The length of the CDR3 is 15 residues. The germline V gene has CDR1 MNHNS and CDR2 SASEGT.

The genes are TRBV20-1 and TRBJ2-7; D is unresolved. Germline CDR1 and CDR2: DFQATT and SNEGSKA (reference sequence). The CDR3 is made up of 10 amino acids. Trimming removed 3 bases at V and 5 bases at J, with 5 bases between. In DNA, the CDR3 is TGCAGTGCTAGGTCTAACGAGCAGTACTTC. Protein product: CSARSNEQYF.

This sequence joins TRBV11-2 and TRBJ2-7; 12 bases fit TRBD2. The CDR3 sequence is 18 residues long. After removal of 4 bases from V and 7 bases from J, the junction contained 17 bases not matched to a gene. The germline gives CDR1 SGHAT, CDR2 FQNNGV. DNA for the CDR3: TGTGCCAGCAGCTCCGGTCTACTAGCGGGAGGCCCGGGGTTAGAGCAGTACGTC. This gives the protein CASSSGLLAGGPGLEQYV.

The chain links TRBV10-3 to TRBJ2-7; 7 nucleotides agree with TRBD2. The CDR3 spans 16 residues. Germline CDR1 ENHRY, CDR2 SYGVKD. J was trimmed by 0 bases and V by 3 bases; bases with no gene match: 8. In nucleotides, the CDR3 is TGTGCCATCAGTGATTTAGCGGGTCCCAGCTCCTACGAGCAGTACGTC. Its translation: CAISDLAGPSSYEQYV.

This clonotype was seen repeatedly, ten times or more. V and J are TRBV6-1 and TRBJ1-3; D gene ambiguous. With 7 bases removed from V and 0 bases from J, the gap between germline ends came to 16 bases. Germline loops: CDR1 MNHNS, CDR2 SASEGT. This CDR3 has 16 residues. The CDR3 nucleotides are TGTGCCAGCACCTTCGGCGGCTTCAACTCTGGAAACACCATATATTTT. This encodes CASTFGGFNSGNTIYF.

In its sample, this clonotype was seen many times. The V and J genes are TRBV19 and TRBJ2-5, with 7 bases lining up with TRBD1. The CDR3 sequence is 21 residues long. CDR1 and CDR2 from the germline V gene are LNHDA and SQIVND (reference sequence). Losses at the gene ends were 5 bases for V and 1 base for J; bases not matched to a gene: 25. CDR3 nucleotide sequence: TGTGCCAGTAGTGGGACCTTAGGGACAGTCACCCCACGAAGGTTCCAAGAGACCCAGTACTTC. Protein product: CASSGTLGTVTPRRFQETQYF.

This clonotype showed up just a few times. The genes are TRBV28 and TRBJ2-1; D is unclear. Germline lookup yields CDR1 MDHEN and CDR2 SYDVKM. The CDR3 is 19 amino acids. V was trimmed by 1 base and J by 4 bases, leaving 23 bases between them. This chain's CDR3 is CASSLSLVAELQRYNEQFF. DNA of the CDR3: TGTGCCAGCAGTTTATCTCTCGTCGCGGAGTTGCAACGTTACAATGAGCAGTTCTTC.

This clonotype was seen more than once but under ten times. J is TRBJ2-7 and V is TRBV11-2; no reliable D call. This CDR3 spans 14 amino acids. Germline lookup yields CDR1 SGHAT and CDR2 FQNNGV. Trimming pared 5 bases from V and 2 bases from J, leaving 13 bases between. CDR3 residues: CASSPEQTTYEQYF. CDR3 sequence (DNA): TGTGCCAGCAGCCCAGAACAGACCACCTACGAGCAGTACTTC.

This clonotype occurred once. The rearrangement uses TRBV6-2 or TRBV6-3 and TRBJ1-6; D is uncertain. The V end lost 4 bases, the J end lost 8 bases, and 27 bases lay between the germline ends. Germline V gives CDR1 MNHEY, CDR2 SVGEGT. This CDR3 has 19 amino acids. The DNA of the CDR3 is TGTGCCAGCAGTTGGACTGCCGAGACGGCGGTAATGGATCATTCACCCCTCCACTTT. This translates into CASSWTAETAVMDHSPLHF.

V is TRBV12-3 or TRBV12-4 and J is TRBJ1-1, with a possible D match to TRBD1 (6 bases). The length of the CDR3 is 14 residues. With 7 bases removed from V and 3 bases from J, the gap between germline ends came to 15 bases. The CDR3 DNA reads as TGTGCCAGCAATCCCGGACAGACACACACTGAAGCTTTCTTT. Translating it yields CASNPGQTHTEAFF.

As to this clonotype: One junction end disagrees with the germline gene, perhaps due to a read error. The V and J genes are TRBV6-8 and TRBJ2-2, with unresolved D. This CDR3 is 15 amino acids long. The V gene's germline CDR1 is MNHGY and CDR2 SAAAGT. The chain's CDR3 is CASRPRPTNTEELFF. The DNA for the CDR3 is TGTGCCAGCAGGCCCAGACCCACAAACACCGAGGAGCTGTTTTTT.

A few counts support this clonotype. The CDR3 coding sequence is TGTGCCAGTACCTCAGGGGCGGGACAGGGGGCAATGGGGAGCAATCAGCCCCAGCATTTT. It specifies CASTSGAGQGAMGSNQPQHF. The chain couples TRBV19 to TRBJ1-5; 12 nucleotides match TRBD1. There are 20 residues in the CDR3. Germline assignment: CDR1 LNHDA and CDR2 SQIVND (reference sequence). V trimming: 7 bases; J trimming: 1 base; junction bases outside the gene matches: 17.

This clonotype occurred a few times. The chain recombines TRBV14 with TRBJ2-7; tentatively, D is TRBD2 (5 bases). Germline values: CDR1 SGHDN, CDR2 FVKESK. The CDR3 sequence is 16 residues long. V was clipped by 2 bases and J by 9 bases, with 23 bases between them. In DNA form, the CDR3 reads TGTGCCAGCAGCCAACGGTCGGGGATCCTTCCGCTTGGGCAGTACTTC. It specifies CASSQRSGILPLGQYF.

The chain is built from TRBV7-3 and TRBJ2-3, with 14 nucleotides matching TRBD2. Germline assignment: CDR1 SGHTA and CDR2 FQGTGA. Germline trimming cut 5 bases from V and 8 bases from J; bases unmatched to any gene: 12. The CDR3 has 17 residues. This chain's CDR3 is CASSPGLAGGGQGTQYF. The CDR3 nucleotides read TGTGCCAGCAGCCCTGGACTAGCGGGAGGAGGGCAGGGTACGCAGTATTTT.

This rearrangement joins TRBV5-1 to TRBJ2-7; D gene uncertain. Per the germline V gene, CDR1 is SGHRS and CDR2 is YFSETQ. This CDR3 region has 14 residues. The germline V and J ends were trimmed by 1 base and 6 bases, with 14 bases remaining between them. The CDR3 loop is CASSLSVGLGEQYF. The CDR3 DNA reads TGCGCCAGCAGCTTGTCCGTAGGGTTGGGCGAGCAGTACTTC.

This clonotype was recorded only once. The chain links TRBV19 to TRBJ2-2; D call uncertain. Germline lookup yields CDR1 LNHDA and CDR2 SQIVND (reference sequence). The V end lost 10 bases, the J end lost 1 base, and 10 bases lay between the germline ends. The CDR3 runs 13 residues. The CDR3 DNA follows: TGTGCCACGAGATCCAAGAACACCGGGGAGCTGTTTTTT. Translating it yields CATRSKNTGELFF. The full variable domain, completed using reference TRBV19 and TRBJ2-2, is DGGITQSPKYLFRKEGQNVTLSCEQNLNHDAMYWYRQDPGQGLRLIYYSQIVNDFQKGDIAEGYSVSREKKESFPLTVTSAQKNPTAFYLCATRSKNTGELFFGEGSRLTVL.

This clonotype has a count of ten or more. This sequence joins TRBV7-2 and TRBJ2-2; 14 bases agree with TRBD2. Germline V CDR1 and CDR2: SGHTA, FQGNSA. The CDR3 loop spans 17 amino acids. The trim removed 6 bases at V and 7 bases at J, leaving 10 bases unmatched. CDR3 region: CASRPPGLAGASGELFF. The CDR3 region has the DNA TGTGCCAGCAGACCTCCGGGACTAGCGGGAGCGAGCGGGGAGCTGTTTTTT.

This chain links TRBV12-3 or TRBV12-4 with TRBJ2-7; no reliable D call. Trimming removed 6 bases at V and 3 bases at J, with 18 bases between. The CDR3 has 15 residues. CDR3: CASRETGVFGYEQYF. The CDR3 nucleotides read TGTGCCAGCAGGGAAACGGGTGTGTTCGGCTACGAGCAGTACTTC.

At least ten counts were recorded for this clonotype. V is TRBV7-8 and J is TRBJ1-5, with 9 bases identical to TRBD1. The trim removed 5 bases at V and 6 bases at J, leaving 8 bases unmatched. This CDR3 contains 15 residues. Germline CDR1 is SGHVS and CDR2 is FQNEAQ. In nucleotides, the CDR3 is TGTGCCAGCAGCCCCCAACAGGGGGCCGGTCAGCCCCAGCATTTT. Its translation is CASSPQQGAGQPQHF.

This clonotype was counted between two and nine times. This chain connects TRBV27 to TRBJ1-6; 8 bases match TRBD1. The V gene's germline CDR1 is MNHEY and CDR2 SMNVEV (reference sequence). CDR3 size: 17 residues. V was clipped by 3 bases and J by 0 bases; unmatched bases: 4. The CDR3 DNA reads TGTGCCAGCAGTTTGGGGGACAGGAGCTCCTATAATTCACCCCTCCACTTT. Protein product: CASSLGDRSSYNSPLHF.

The chain combines TRBV6-2 or TRBV6-3 with TRBJ2-1; 9 bases fit TRBD2. Trimming at V came to 0 bases and at J to 3 bases, leaving 3 bases not matched to a gene. Germline CDR1 and CDR2: MNHEY and SVGEGT. The CDR3 totals 16 residues. CDR3 in DNA: TGTGCCAGCAGTTACTCGACTAGCGGTTTCTACAATGAGCAGTTCTTC. Its protein product is CASSYSTSGFYNEQFF.

Only a few counts were recorded for this clonotype. J is TRBJ2-7 and V is TRBV10-3; TRBD1 might be the D (8 bases). This CDR3 is built from 13 residues. Germline CDR1 and CDR2: ENHRY and SYGVKD. The V and J ends lost 7 bases and 6 bases respectively, with 16 bases between them. CDR3 nucleotides: TGTGCCATCACCCCGGACAGGGAGGGCGAGCAGTACTTC. This translates into CAITPDREGEQYF.